These 22 T cell receptor beta chains originate from one sample sequenced in a study of T cell responses to AZD1222 COVID-19 vaccine. Method: immunoSEQ multiplex PCR; TCRdb's copy keeps in-frame clones and lacks some. The data show over 150,000 clones, approximately 87% seen once. The material sequenced was peripheral blood, taken 28 days after the second AZD1222 dose. Receptors were obtained from an adult who received the AZD1222 COVID-19 vaccine.

The chain has TRBV11-3 and TRBJ2-3; D uncertain. CDR1 is SGHNT and CDR2 is YENEEA in the germline V gene. V was pared by 1 base and J by 4 bases, with 6 bases between. There are 13 residues in the CDR3. The CDR3 sequence: CASSLGGPDTQYF. CDR3 in DNA: TGTGCCAGCAGCTTAGGTGGGCCAGATACGCAGTATTTT.

This sequence joins TRBV27 and TRBJ2-2; 8 bases line up with TRBD1. This CDR3 spans 15 amino acids. After removal of 2 bases from V and 5 bases from J, the junction contained 4 bases not matched to a gene. Germline CDR1 MNHEY, CDR2 SMNVEV (reference sequence). This CDR3 is CASSLRTGGTGELFF. The CDR3 DNA sequence: TGTGCCAGCAGTTTACGTACAGGGGGTACCGGGGAGCTGTTTTTT.

The sample holds a few counts of this clone. The rearrangement links TRBV5-8 to TRBJ1-6, with D possibly being TRBD1 (6 bases). This CDR3 comprises 17 residues. Trimming cost V 1 base and J 5 bases, with 16 bases left between them. Germline V gene sequence: CDR1 SGHTS, CDR2 YDEGEE. The CDR3 nucleotides read TGTGCCAGCAGCTTGTTGGCACTCGGGGACAATAATTCACCCCTCCACTTT. It is translated as CASSLLALGDNNSPLHF.

The sample holds a few counts of this clone. The V call is TRBV2, the J call TRBJ2-4; D is unresolved. Germline CDR1 and CDR2: SNHLY and FYNNEI. Trimming removed 1 base at V and 15 bases at J, with 19 bases between. The CDR3 consists of 14 residues. The CDR3 spells CASSEVAGRFSWYF. Written as DNA, the CDR3 is TGTGCCAGCAGTGAAGTTGCAGGAAGATTTTCCTGGTACTTC.

V usage is TRBV30 and J usage is TRBJ2-1, with D unclear. From germline, CDR1 is GTSNPN and CDR2 SVGIG (reference sequence). The CDR3 has 11 amino acids. Trimming cost V 3 bases and J 8 bases, with 8 bases left between them. The CDR3 sequence: CAWRVAYEQFF. CDR3 nucleotide sequence: TGTGCCTGGAGGGTGGCGTATGAGCAGTTCTTC.

This chain uses TRBV6-2 or TRBV6-3 with TRBJ1-2, with D possibly matching TRBD1 (5 bases). Per germline, CDR1 MNHEY and CDR2 SVGEGT. This CDR3 is built from 12 residues. V lost 6 bases and J lost 8, with 13 bases in between. The CDR3 DNA reads as TGTGCCAGCAGCCTGGGACTTGCGGGCTACACCTTC. This encodes CASSLGLAGYTF.

The CDR3 reads CSVALPQTGLQETQYF. DNA for the CDR3: TGCAGCGTTGCCCTCCCCCAAACCGGGCTACAAGAGACCCAGTACTTC. The rearrangement joins TRBV29-1 to TRBJ2-5; D unresolved. The V gene's germline CDR1 is SQVTM and CDR2 ANQGSEA. This CDR3 has 16 amino acids. V lost 4 bases to trimming and J lost 2 bases, with 20 bases between them.

The CDR3 sequence: CASRVDWGTEAFF. CDR3 bases: TGCGCCAGCAGAGTAGATTGGGGGACCGAAGCTTTCTTT. The chain joins TRBV10-2 to TRBJ1-1; a weak D match, TRBD1 (5 bases). This CDR3 comprises 13 residues. From germline, CDR1 is WSHSY and CDR2 SAAADI. V gave up 6 bases and J gave up 8 bases, with 16 bases separating them.

CDR3 region: CATSPPPGVKTNEKLFF. In nucleotides, the CDR3 is TGTGCCACCAGCCCCCCCCCAGGGGTTAAGACTAATGAAAAACTGTTTTTT. The rearrangement joins TRBV15 to TRBJ1-4; tentatively, D is TRBD1 (6 bases). CDR1 and CDR2 from the germline V gene are LNHNV and YYDKDF (reference sequence). The V gene lost 5 bases and the J gene lost 2 bases, with 18 bases spanning the gap. This CDR3 region has 17 residues.

The chain has TRBV7-2 and TRBJ1-5, with a weak D call TRBD1 (5 bases). The ends were cut back, 5 bases at V and 4 bases at J, with 18 bases in the middle. The CDR3 extends over 16 amino acids. Germline values: CDR1 SGHTA, CDR2 FQGNSA. CDR3 region: CASSIGRDGGNQPQHF. CDR3 nucleotide sequence: TGTGCCAGCAGCATTGGTCGGGACGGAGGAAATCAGCCCCAGCATTTT.

The chain is built from TRBV28 and TRBJ1-3; D remains unclear. Germline V gene lookup returns CDR1 MDHEN and CDR2 SYDVKM. This CDR3 spans 10 amino acids. The CDR3 DNA follows: TGTGGGTCCTCTGGAAACACCATATATTTT. It yields the protein CGSSGNTIYF.

The chain employs TRBV4-1 and TRBJ2-2; D is possibly TRBD2 (6 bases). V lost 4 bases and J lost 0, with 15 bases in between. The CDR3 is 17 amino acids. The germline V gene encodes CDR1 MGHRA and CDR2 YSYEKL. This CDR3 reads CASSPRAGGANTGELFF. In DNA, the CDR3 is TGCGCCAGCAGCCCGAGGGCAGGAGGGGCGAACACCGGGGAGCTGTTTTTT.

This chain joins TRBV5-5 and TRBJ1-5; no firm D call. Trimming removed 1 base at V and 3 bases at J, with 5 bases between. The CDR3 consists of 13 residues. Looked up from germline, CDR1 is SGHKS and CDR2 is YYEKEE (reference sequence). The CDR3 DNA sequence: TGTGCCAGCAGCTTGTTAGCCAATCAGCCCCAGCATTTT. Translation gives CASSLLANQPQHF.

The chain couples TRBV5-1 to TRBJ1-6; unclear D gene. The germline V gene has CDR1 SGHRS and CDR2 YFSETQ. V was trimmed by 7 bases and J by 7 bases, leaving 12 bases between them. The CDR3 contains 13 residues. The CDR3 DNA follows: TGCGCCAGCCGTACAGAAAGAAATTCACCCCTCCACTTT. Its translation is CASRTERNSPLHF.

The chain has TRBV6-1 and TRBJ1-5; a possible D gene is TRBD1 (5 bases). CDR3 length: 15 residues. Looked up from germline, CDR1 is MNHNS and CDR2 is SASEGT. Trimming took 2 bases from V and 7 from J, leaving 15 bases between them. CDR3 in amino acids: CASSEWEGSNQPQHF. The CDR3 coding sequence is TGTGCCAGCAGTGAATGGGAGGGGAGTAACCAGCCCCAGCATTTT.

Of note for this clone: Compared with germline, one end of the junction differs, possibly owing to a read error. The genes are TRBV20-1 and TRBJ1-1; D is undetermined. This CDR3 is 11 amino acids long. Germline V gene lookup returns CDR1 DFQATT and CDR2 SNEGSKA (reference sequence). The CDR3 loop is CSARENTEAFF. The CDR3 DNA reads as TGCAGTGCAAGAGAGAACACTGAAGCTTTCTTT.

This clone has only one observation. The chain uses TRBV7-9 and TRBJ1-1, with 8 bases matching TRBD1. Germline-derived CDR1 and CDR2 are SEHNR and FQNEAQ (reference sequence). Trimming at V came to 5 bases and at J to 3 bases, leaving 8 bases not matched to a gene. This CDR3 spans 15 amino acids. The CDR3 reads CASSLWTGTYTEAFF. CDR3 nucleotides: TGTGCCAGCAGCCTATGGACAGGGACTTACACTGAAGCTTTCTTT.

The chain carries TRBV11-2 and TRBJ1-1; 8 bases match TRBD1. Germline lookup yields CDR1 SGHAT and CDR2 FQNNGV. The CDR3 has 15 residues. J lost 4 bases, V lost 3 bases, and 7 bases had no gene match. CDR3 protein: CASSFRTGQATEAFF. CDR3 nucleotides: TGTGCCAGCAGCTTTCGAACGGGACAGGCCACTGAAGCTTTCTTT.

The J gene is TRBJ1-3, the V gene TRBV9; D call uncertain. Germline V gene sequence: CDR1 SGDLS, CDR2 YYNGEE. The germline V and J ends were trimmed by 2 bases and 2 bases, with 17 bases remaining between them. CDR3 length: 17 residues. The CDR3 is CASSVEGTGYPGNTIYF. CDR3 DNA sequence: TGTGCCAGCAGCGTTGAGGGAACGGGGTACCCTGGAAACACCATATATTTT.

The J gene is TRBJ2-2, the V gene TRBV7-7, with 9 bases aligning to TRBD2. CDR3 length: 16 amino acids. Losses at the gene ends were 2 bases for V and 2 bases for J; bases not matched to a gene: 3. In germline, CDR1 is SSHAT, CDR2 FNYEAQ (reference sequence). DNA for the CDR3: TGTGCCAGCAGCTTAACGACTAGCGGTAACACCGGGGAGCTGTTTTTT. This sequence encodes CASSLTTSGNTGELFF.

This clone was picked up one time. The V call is TRBV7-2, the J call TRBJ1-3, with D perhaps TRBD1 (6 bases). The V end lost 5 bases, the J end lost 8 bases, and 13 bases lay between the germline ends. From germline, CDR1 is SGHTA and CDR2 FQGNSA. The CDR3 has 13 residues. This CDR3 reads CASSRSDRHTIYF. The DNA for the CDR3 is TGTGCCAGCAGCCGCTCGGACAGACACACCATATATTTT.

This clone was found a few times. The gene calls are TRBV7-2 and TRBJ1-1; 12 nucleotides align to TRBD1. The CDR3 has 17 residues. V was clipped by 2 bases and J by 4 bases; unmatched bases: 8. Per the germline V gene, CDR1 is SGHTA and CDR2 is FQGNSA. The CDR3: CASSLTGQGAPGTEAFF. The CDR3 DNA reads as TGTGCCAGCAGCTTAACGGGACAGGGGGCGCCGGGCACTGAAGCTTTCTTT.